The 20 T cell receptor beta chains in this list originate from one sample, sequenced in a study of blood T cell repertoires in COVID-19. Sequenced by immunoSEQ multiplex PCR; TCRdb stores in-frame clones only, minus some. The sample shows more than 20,000 clones, 85% to 90% of them seen only once. Sample: peripheral blood. The receptors come from a woman aged 60-70 years with active COVID-19.

This sequence joins TRBV7-6 and TRBJ2-7, with 9 bases identical to TRBD2. The germline CDR1 and CDR2 sequences are SGHVS and FNYEAQ. After removal of 5 bases from V and 6 bases from J, the junction contained 11 bases not matched to a gene. This CDR3 comprises 15 residues. CDR3 sequence (DNA): TGTGCCAGCAGCGGATATAGCGGGAGAATGGGCGAGCAGTACTTC. It yields the protein CASSGYSGRMGEQYF.

V gene TRBV7-2 combines with J gene TRBJ1-2, with 7 bases that match TRBD1. Losses at the gene ends were 3 bases for V and 7 bases for J; bases not matched to a gene: 8. This CDR3 spans 14 amino acids. The germline V gene has CDR1 SGHTA and CDR2 FQGNSA. CDR3 nucleotides: TGTGCCAGCAGCTTTCCCGGGAGGGGGCTTGGCTACACCTTC. This encodes CASSFPGRGLGYTF.

The gene calls are TRBV30 and TRBJ2-1; no firm D call. Trimming removed 3 bases at V and 4 bases at J, with 10 bases between. The germline V gene encodes CDR1 GTSNPN and CDR2 SVGIG (reference sequence). The CDR3 extends over 13 amino acids. The CDR3 reads CAWSYSLYNEQFF. As DNA, the CDR3 is TGTGCCTGGAGCTACAGCTTATACAATGAGCAGTTCTTC.

The chain carries TRBV7-2 and TRBJ2-3; the match to TRBD2 covers 8 bases. CDR3 length: 16 amino acids. CDR1 and CDR2 (germline): SGHTA, FQGNSA. V was clipped by 5 bases and J by 5 bases; unmatched bases: 12. The CDR3 nucleotides are TGTGCCAGCAGCCTCAGCGGGGGAGCGGGGCGAGATACGCAGTATTTT. It specifies CASSLSGGAGRDTQYF. Looking up the rest from reference TRBV7-2 and TRBJ2-3 gives the full variable domain: GAGVSQSPSNKVTEKGKDVELRCDPISGHTALYWYRQSLGQGLEFLIYFQGNSAPDKSGLPSDRFSAERTGGSVSTLTIQRTQQEDSAVYLCASSLSGGAGRDTQYFGPGTRLTVL.

The rearrangement joins TRBV6-2 or TRBV6-3 to TRBJ2-7, with 11 positions matching TRBD2. V lost 2 bases to trimming and J lost 1 base; unmatched junction nucleotides: 1. Per the germline V gene, CDR1 is MNHEY and CDR2 is SVGEGT. CDR3 length: 15 residues. CDR3 protein: CASSYRLAGSYEQYF. CDR3 sequence (DNA): TGTGCCAGCAGTTACAGACTAGCGGGGTCCTACGAGCAGTACTTC.

The genes are TRBV2 and TRBJ2-5; no reliable D call. V lost 6 bases and J 5 bases, leaving 10 bases between the germline ends. Germline V gene lookup returns CDR1 SNHLY and CDR2 FYNNEI. CDR3 length equals 12 residues. The CDR3 bases are TGTGCCAGCAGCAAACTAAGGGAGACCCAGTACTTC. The encoded protein is CASSKLRETQYF.

The chain uses TRBV29-1 and TRBJ2-7, with 7 nucleotides matching TRBD2. This CDR3 comprises 13 residues. The V gene's germline CDR1 is SQVTM and CDR2 ANQGSEA. J lost 6 bases, V lost 4 bases, and 9 bases had no gene match. CDR3 region: CSVVSDGGTEQYF. CDR3 nucleotide sequence: TGCAGCGTTGTTTCGGACGGGGGGACCGAGCAGTACTTC.

This clone showed up just once. The CDR3 DNA reads TGTGCCACCAGCAGGGGTAGCGGGATGAATGAGCAGTTCTTC. This codes for CATSRGSGMNEQFF. The J gene is TRBJ2-1, the V gene TRBV15; TRBD2 agrees at 8 bases. This CDR3 has 14 amino acids. Germline CDR1 reads LNHNV; CDR2 reads YYDKDF (reference sequence). V was pared by 3 bases and J by 7 bases, with 5 bases of the junction left unmatched. Using reference TRBV15 and TRBJ2-1 for the parts outside the CDR3, the full variable domain is DAMVIQNPRYQVTQFGKPVTLSCSQTLNHNVMYWYQQKSSQAPKLLFHYYDKDFNNEADTPDNFQSRRPNTSFCFLDIRSPGLGDTAMYLCATSRGSGMNEQFFGPGTRLTVL.

This chain uses TRBV21-1 with TRBJ2-7; the table calls TRBD2, which could not be checked here. TRBV21-1 is deemed a pseudogene. CDR3 length: 16 amino acids. CDR3 nucleotide sequence: TGTGCCAGCAGCAAAGCCAGGGCTAGCGGGAGTCACGAGCAGTACTTC. Translating gives CASSKARASGSHEQYF.

The chain is built from TRBV5-1 and TRBJ2-7; 9 bases are shared with TRBD2. Germline V gene sequence: CDR1 SGHRS, CDR2 YFSETQ. This CDR3 region has 15 residues. V shed 4 bases, J shed 5 bases, and the junction held 10 bases outside the gene matches. The chain's CDR3 is CASSLGVAGVDEQYF. DNA of the CDR3: TGCGCCAGCAGCCTGGGGGTAGCGGGAGTTGACGAGCAGTACTTC.

This chain links TRBV5-8 with TRBJ2-5, with D perhaps matching TRBD2 (6 bases). CDR1 is SGHTS, CDR2 YDEGEE, per germline. Trimming took 4 bases from V and 5 from J, leaving 21 bases between them. There are 16 residues in the CDR3. CDR3 region: CASSLYGRAGGETQYF. The DNA of the CDR3 is TGTGCCAGCAGCCTCTATGGCAGGGCCGGAGGGGAGACCCAGTACTTC. The full variable domain, completed using reference TRBV5-8 and TRBJ2-5, is EAGVTQSPTHLIKTRGQQATLRCSPISGHTSVYWYQQALGLGLQFLLWYDEGEERNRGNFPPRFSGRQFPNYSSELNVNALELEDSALYLCASSLYGRAGGETQYFGPGTRLLVL.

The DNA of the CDR3 is TGTGCCACTACCGACAGGGCCGCAAATCAGCCCCAGCATTTT. This codes for CATTDRAANQPQHF. This chain joins TRBV19 and TRBJ1-5, with 7 bases aligning to TRBD1. The CDR3 extends over 14 amino acids. Unmatched junction bases numbered 10, after V lost 10 bases and J lost 4 bases. Germline CDR1 and CDR2: LNHDA and SQIVND (reference sequence).

This chain uses TRBV28 with TRBJ2-5; TRBD2 matches at 11 bases. This CDR3 has 12 residues. The V gene's germline CDR1 is MDHEN and CDR2 SYDVKM. Germline trimming cut 8 bases from V and 6 bases from J; bases unmatched to any gene: 2. The CDR3 DNA is TGTGCCAGCCGACTAGCGGGAAAGACCCAGTACTTC. This codes for CASRLAGKTQYF.

J is TRBJ2-3 and V is TRBV2; TRBD2 agrees at 15 bases. With V trimmed by 7 bases and J by 2 bases, 10 bases remained unmatched. CDR3 length: 18 amino acids. Germline V gene data show CDR1 as SNHLY and CDR2 as FYNNEI. This chain's CDR3 is CASTAGLAGGLNTDTQYF. CDR3 DNA: TGTGCCAGCACCGCGGGACTAGCGGGAGGATTAAACACAGATACGCAGTATTTT.

The DNA of the CDR3 is TGTGCCAGCTCTGGGGGCTTCAGCGGGAGAACCTACGAGCAGTACTTC. Encoded protein: CASSGGFSGRTYEQYF. V and J are TRBV28 and TRBJ2-7, with 8 bases identical to TRBD2. With 8 bases clipped from V and 2 bases from J, the junction kept 14 bases outside the gene matches. The CDR3 consists of 16 residues. CDR1 and CDR2 (germline): MDHEN, SYDVKM.

V gene TRBV3-1 (or the pseudogene TRBV3-2) combines with J gene TRBJ2-5; 9 bases line up with TRBD2. The V and J ends lost 4 bases and 7 bases, in that order; junction bases with no gene match: 7. The CDR3 runs to 14 residues. Germline loops: CDR1 LGHDT, CDR2 YNNKEL (reference sequence). CDR3 amino acids: CASSPQRGAVTQYF. The CDR3, as DNA: TGTGCCAGCAGCCCCCAGCGGGGGGCGGTGACCCAGTACTTC.

This rearrangement joins TRBV28 to TRBJ1-1, with no clear D. This CDR3 contains 11 residues. V lost 2 bases to trimming and J lost 12 bases, with 10 bases between them. Germline CDR1 reads MDHEN; CDR2 reads SYDVKM. The CDR3 loop is CASSLGLLSFF. The DNA of the CDR3 is TGTGCCAGCAGTTTAGGACTCCTATCTTTCTTT.

This sequence joins TRBV3-1 (or the pseudogene TRBV3-2) and TRBJ2-2; the match to TRBD2 covers 13 bases. The junction had 2 bases not matched to a gene; V was cut back by 1 base and J by 6 bases. Germline CDR1 and CDR2: LGHDT and YNNKEL (reference sequence). The CDR3 is 16 amino acids. The CDR3 bases are TGTGCCAGCAGCCAAGGGGGACTAGCGGGATCCGGGGAGCTGTTTTTT. Its translation is CASSQGGLAGSGELFF.

The chain links TRBV28 to TRBJ2-5; perhaps TRBD1 as D (5 bases). Germline V lookup: CDR1 MDHEN, CDR2 SYDVKM. The ends were cut back, 7 bases at V and 5 bases at J, with 14 bases in the middle. CDR3 size: 13 residues. The CDR3 nucleotides are TGTGCCAGCACCCCCGCAGGGCTGGAGACCCAGTACTTC. It codes for CASTPAGLETQYF.

The rearrangement uses TRBV6-6 and TRBJ2-2; D not certain. Germline-derived CDR1 and CDR2 are MNHNY and SVGAGI (reference sequence). The CDR3 loop spans 15 amino acids. Deletions cut 2 bases from V and 2 bases from J, with 9 bases between. As DNA, the CDR3 is TGTGCCAGCAGTTACATGAGCCCCAACACCGGGGAGCTGTTTTTT. This encodes CASSYMSPNTGELFF.